Shown below are 4 T cell receptor beta chains from a single sample sequenced in a study of blood T cell repertoires in COVID-19. Measured with immunoSEQ multiplex PCR; TCRdb has only the in-frame clones, and not every one. This table holds around 340,000 clones, around 88% found once. Sequences were obtained from peripheral blood. These receptors were taken from a man aged 30-40 years with active or convalescent COVID-19.

The V gene is TRBV23-1, the J gene TRBJ2-7; 8 bases are a match to TRBD2. Being an ORF, TRBV23-1 has a function that is uncertain. There are 22 residues in the CDR3. With V trimmed by 0 bases and J by 7 bases, 29 bases remained unmatched. CDR3 DNA: TGCGCCAGCAGTCAATCGATGACCCGGAGAATTACTAGCGGTCACTCGGGCCTTGAGCAGTACTTC. It encodes CASSQSMTRRITSGHSGLEQYF.

The CDR3 reads CASSQDPTGVTEAFF. The CDR3 DNA follows: TGCGCCAGCAGCCAAGACCCGACAGGGGTCACTGAAGCTTTCTTT. The chain combines TRBV4-1 with TRBJ1-1; 8 bases fit TRBD1. The germline V gene has CDR1 MGHRA and CDR2 YSYEKL. The CDR3 extends over 15 amino acids. After removal of 0 bases from V and 4 bases from J, the junction contained 4 bases not matched to a gene.

This sequence joins TRBV27 and TRBJ1-4, with 7 bases fitting TRBD1. Germline CDR1 is MNHEY and CDR2 is SMNVEV (reference sequence). V was pared by 5 bases and J by 0 bases, with 6 bases of the junction left unmatched. The CDR3 is 16 residues long. The chain's CDR3 is CASSPGTAATNEKLFF. The CDR3 coding sequence is TGTGCCAGCAGTCCGGGGACAGCTGCAACTAATGAAAAACTGTTTTTT.

The table lists this clone with a count of one. CDR3 protein: CASSRGQGYEQYF. The DNA of the CDR3 is TGTGCCAGCAGCCGGGGACAGGGGTACGAGCAGTACTTC. The gene calls are TRBV11-3 and TRBJ2-7; 10 bases map to TRBD1. CDR1 is SGHNT and CDR2 is YENEEA in the germline V gene. Unmatched junction bases numbered 2, after V lost 5 bases and J lost 4 bases. The CDR3 has 13 residues.